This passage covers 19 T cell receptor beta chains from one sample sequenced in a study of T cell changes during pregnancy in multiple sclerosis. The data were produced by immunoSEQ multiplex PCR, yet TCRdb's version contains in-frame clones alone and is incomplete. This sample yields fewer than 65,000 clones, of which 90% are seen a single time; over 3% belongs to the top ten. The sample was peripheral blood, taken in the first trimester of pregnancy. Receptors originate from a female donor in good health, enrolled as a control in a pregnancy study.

CDR3 amino acids: CASSLRTGGGQPQHF. The CDR3 DNA is TGTGCCAGCAGCCTCCGGACAGGGGGAGGACAGCCCCAGCATTTT. V and J are TRBV7-2 and TRBJ1-5, with 10 bases fitting TRBD1. CDR1 SGHTA and CDR2 FQGNSA come from the germline V gene. V shed 5 bases and J 7 bases; nucleotides not matched to a gene: 8. The CDR3 totals 15 residues.

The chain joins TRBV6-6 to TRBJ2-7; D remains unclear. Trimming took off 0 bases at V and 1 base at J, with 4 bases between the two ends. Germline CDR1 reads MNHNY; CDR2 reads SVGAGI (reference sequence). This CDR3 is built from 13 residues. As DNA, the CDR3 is TGTGCCAGCAGTTACTCGCAGTCCTACGAGCAGTACTTC. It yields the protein CASSYSQSYEQYF.

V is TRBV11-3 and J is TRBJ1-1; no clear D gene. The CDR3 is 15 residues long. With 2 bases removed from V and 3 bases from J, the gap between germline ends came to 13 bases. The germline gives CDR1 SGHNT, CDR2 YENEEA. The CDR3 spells CASSLLTNTHTEAFF. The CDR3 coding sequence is TGTGCCAGCAGCTTACTAACGAATACCCACACTGAAGCTTTCTTT.

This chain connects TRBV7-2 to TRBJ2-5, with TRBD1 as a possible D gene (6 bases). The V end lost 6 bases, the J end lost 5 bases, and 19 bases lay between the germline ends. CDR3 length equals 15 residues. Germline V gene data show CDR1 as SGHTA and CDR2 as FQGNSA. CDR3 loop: CASRVRRGPAETQYF. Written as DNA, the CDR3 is TGTGCCAGCAGAGTACGCAGGGGTCCTGCGGAGACCCAGTACTTC.

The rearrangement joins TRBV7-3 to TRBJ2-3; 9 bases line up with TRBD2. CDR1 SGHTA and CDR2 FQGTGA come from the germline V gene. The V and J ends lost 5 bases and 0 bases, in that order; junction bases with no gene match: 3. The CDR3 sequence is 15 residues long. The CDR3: CASSGAGGSTDTQYF. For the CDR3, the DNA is TGTGCCAGCAGCGGGGCGGGAGGGAGCACAGATACGCAGTATTTT.

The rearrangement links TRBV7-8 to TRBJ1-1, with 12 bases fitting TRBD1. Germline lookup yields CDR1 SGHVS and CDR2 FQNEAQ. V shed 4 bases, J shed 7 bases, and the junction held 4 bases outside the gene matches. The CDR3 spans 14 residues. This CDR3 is CASSSGQGAVEAFF. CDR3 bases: TGTGCCAGCAGCTCGGGACAGGGGGCGGTTGAAGCTTTCTTT. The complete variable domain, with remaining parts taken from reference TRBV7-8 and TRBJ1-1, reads GAGVSQSPRYKVAKRGQDVALRCDPISGHVSLFWYQQALGQGPEFLTYFQNEAQLDKSGLPSDRFFAERPEGSVSTLKIQRTQQEDSAVYLCASSSGQGAVEAFFGQGTRLTVV.

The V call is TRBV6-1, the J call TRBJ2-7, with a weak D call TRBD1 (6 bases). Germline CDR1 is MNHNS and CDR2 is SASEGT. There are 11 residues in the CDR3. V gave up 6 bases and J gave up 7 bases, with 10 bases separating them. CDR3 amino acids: CASREGDEQYF. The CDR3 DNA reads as TGTGCCAGCAGAGAGGGGGATGAGCAGTACTTC.

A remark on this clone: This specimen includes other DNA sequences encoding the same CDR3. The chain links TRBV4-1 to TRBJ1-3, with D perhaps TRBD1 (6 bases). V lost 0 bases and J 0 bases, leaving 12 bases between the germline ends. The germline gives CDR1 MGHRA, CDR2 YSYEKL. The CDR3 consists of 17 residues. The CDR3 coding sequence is TGCGCCAGCAGCCAAGATCGGGGGGCCATCTCTGGAAACACCATATATTTT. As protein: CASSQDRGAISGNTIYF.

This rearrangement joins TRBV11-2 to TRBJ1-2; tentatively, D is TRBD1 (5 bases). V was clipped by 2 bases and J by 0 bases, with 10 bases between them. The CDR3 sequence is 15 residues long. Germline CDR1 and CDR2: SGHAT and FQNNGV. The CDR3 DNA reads TGTGCCAGCAGCTTAACGCAGGGTTCTAACTATGGCTACACCTTC. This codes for CASSLTQGSNYGYTF. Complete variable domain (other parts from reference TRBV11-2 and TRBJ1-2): EAGVAQSPRYKIIEKRQSVAFWCNPISGHATLYWYQQILGQGPKLLIQFQNNGVVDDSQLPKDRFSAERLKGVDSTLKIQPAKLEDSAVYLCASSLTQGSNYGYTFGSGTRLTVV.

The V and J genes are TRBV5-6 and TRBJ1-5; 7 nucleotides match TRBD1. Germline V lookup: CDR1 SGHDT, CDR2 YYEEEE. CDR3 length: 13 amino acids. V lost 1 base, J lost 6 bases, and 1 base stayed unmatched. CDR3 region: CASSLTGVQPQHF. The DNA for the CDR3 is TGTGCCAGCAGCTTGACAGGGGTTCAGCCCCAGCATTTT.

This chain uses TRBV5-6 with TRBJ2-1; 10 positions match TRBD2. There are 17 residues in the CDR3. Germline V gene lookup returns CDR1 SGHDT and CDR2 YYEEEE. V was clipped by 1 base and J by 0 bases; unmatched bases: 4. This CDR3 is CASSLLAGVYSYNEQFF. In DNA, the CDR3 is TGTGCCAGCAGCTTGCTAGCGGGGGTTTACTCCTACAATGAGCAGTTCTTC.

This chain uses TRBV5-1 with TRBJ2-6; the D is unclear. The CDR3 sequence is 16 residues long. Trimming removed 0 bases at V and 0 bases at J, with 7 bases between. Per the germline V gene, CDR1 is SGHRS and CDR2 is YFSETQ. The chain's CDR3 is CASSLGHSSGANVLTF. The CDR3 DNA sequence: TGCGCCAGCAGCTTGGGACACAGCTCTGGGGCCAACGTCCTGACTTTC.

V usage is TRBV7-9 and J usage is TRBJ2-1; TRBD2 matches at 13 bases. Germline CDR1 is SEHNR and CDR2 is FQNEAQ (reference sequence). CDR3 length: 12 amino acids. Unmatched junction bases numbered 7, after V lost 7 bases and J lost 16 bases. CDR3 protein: CASIWTSGSYFF. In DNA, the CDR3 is TGTGCCAGCATCTGGACTAGCGGGAGTTACTTCTTC.

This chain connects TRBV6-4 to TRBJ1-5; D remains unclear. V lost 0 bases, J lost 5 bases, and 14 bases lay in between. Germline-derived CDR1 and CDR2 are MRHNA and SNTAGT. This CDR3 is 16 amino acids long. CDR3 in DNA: TGTGCCAGCAGTGACTCCGGAGACGGACTTTATCAGCCCCAGCATTTT. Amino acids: CASSDSGDGLYQPQHF.

The DNA for the CDR3 is TGTGCCAGCAGTGTTCAAGCCCAGGGGAGTCAATCTGAAGCTTTCTTT. It yields the protein CASSVQAQGSQSEAFF. V is TRBV6-1 and J is TRBJ1-1; maybe TRBD1 (6 bases). This CDR3 is built from 16 residues. V lost 4 bases to trimming and J lost 6 bases, with 21 bases between them. CDR1 is MNHNS and CDR2 is SASEGT in the germline V gene.

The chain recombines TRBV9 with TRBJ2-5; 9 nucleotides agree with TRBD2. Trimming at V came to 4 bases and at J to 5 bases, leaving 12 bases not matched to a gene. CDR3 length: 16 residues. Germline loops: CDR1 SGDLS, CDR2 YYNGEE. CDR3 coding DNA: TGTGCCAGCAGCCCCCTAGCGGGAAGCGTAGCTGAGACCCAGTACTTC. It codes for CASSPLAGSVAETQYF.

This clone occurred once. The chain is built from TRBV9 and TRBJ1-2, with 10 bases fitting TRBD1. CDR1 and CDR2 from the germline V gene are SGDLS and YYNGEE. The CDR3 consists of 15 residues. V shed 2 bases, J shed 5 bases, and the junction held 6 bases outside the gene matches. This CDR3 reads CASSVSRQGAYGYTF. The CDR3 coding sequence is TGTGCCAGCAGCGTCTCAAGACAGGGGGCTTATGGCTACACCTTC.

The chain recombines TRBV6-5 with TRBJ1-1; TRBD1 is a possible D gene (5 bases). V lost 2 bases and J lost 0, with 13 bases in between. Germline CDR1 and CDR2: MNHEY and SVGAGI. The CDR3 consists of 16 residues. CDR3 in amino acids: CASSYRGGLMNTEAFF. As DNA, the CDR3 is TGTGCCAGCAGTTACCGGGGGGGGTTAATGAACACTGAAGCTTTCTTT.

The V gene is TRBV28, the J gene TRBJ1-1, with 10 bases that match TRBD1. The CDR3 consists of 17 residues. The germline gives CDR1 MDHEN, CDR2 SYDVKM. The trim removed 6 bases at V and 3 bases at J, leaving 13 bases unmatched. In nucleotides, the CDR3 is TGTGCCAGCAGCCTGGTAGGGACAGGGGCTTTGTACACTGAAGCTTTCTTT. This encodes CASSLVGTGALYTEAFF.